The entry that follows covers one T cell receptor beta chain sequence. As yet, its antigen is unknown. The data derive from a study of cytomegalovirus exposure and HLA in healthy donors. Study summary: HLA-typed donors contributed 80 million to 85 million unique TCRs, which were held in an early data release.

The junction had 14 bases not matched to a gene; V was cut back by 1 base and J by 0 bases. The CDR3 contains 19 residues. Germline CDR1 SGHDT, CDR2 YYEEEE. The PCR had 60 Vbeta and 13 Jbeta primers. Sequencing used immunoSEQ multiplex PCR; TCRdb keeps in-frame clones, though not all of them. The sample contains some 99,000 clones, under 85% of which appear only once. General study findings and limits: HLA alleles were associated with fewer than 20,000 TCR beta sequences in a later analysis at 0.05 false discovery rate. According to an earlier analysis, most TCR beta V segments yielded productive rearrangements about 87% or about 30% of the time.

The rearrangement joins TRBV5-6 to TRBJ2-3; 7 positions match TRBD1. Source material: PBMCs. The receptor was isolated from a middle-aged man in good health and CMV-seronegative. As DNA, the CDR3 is TGTGCCAGCAGCTTGCCGCCGAGGACAGGCGTAACTAGCACAGATACGCAGTATTTT. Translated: CASSLPPRTGVTSTDTQYF.